One and the same sample provided the 6 T cell receptor beta chains below, sequenced in a study of shared clonotypes between healthy human individuals. Profiling relied on immunoSEQ multiplex PCR, and the TCRdb table lists in-frame clones only, not all of them. The table includes approximately 480,000 clones, about 80% detected once. Sequenced sample: PBMCs. The source is a woman aged 40 to 50 in good health. Some clones in this sample may be carry-over from other donors' samples.

V is TRBV5-6 and J is TRBJ1-2; no clear D gene. The germline V and J ends were trimmed by 4 bases and 1 base, with 8 bases remaining between them. The CDR3 sequence is 13 residues long. In germline, CDR1 is SGHDT, CDR2 YYEEEE. The DNA of the CDR3 is TGTGCCAGCAGCCCCGGATTTAACTATGGCTACACCTTC. Protein: CASSPGFNYGYTF.

This rearrangement joins TRBV5-1 to TRBJ1-1; 8 bases align to TRBD1. The trim removed 0 bases at V and 2 bases at J, leaving 3 bases unmatched. Germline values: CDR1 SGHRS, CDR2 YFSETQ. The CDR3 has 15 residues. As DNA, the CDR3 is TGCGCCAGCAGCTTGGTTGGACAGGGAAACACTGAAGCTTTCTTT. Translation: CASSLVGQGNTEAFF.

V is TRBV5-1 and J is TRBJ2-5; unclear D gene. Trimming pared 5 bases from V and 5 bases from J, leaving 16 bases between. The CDR3 has 14 residues. CDR1 and CDR2 (germline): SGHRS, YFSETQ. DNA of the CDR3: TGCGCCAGCAGGGAACAGCTAGGGATCGAGACCCAGTACTTC. This sequence encodes CASREQLGIETQYF.

This chain connects TRBV28 to TRBJ1-5; no clear D. Trimming cost V 6 bases and J 4 bases, with 10 bases left between them. The CDR3 consists of 13 residues. Germline-derived CDR1 and CDR2 are MDHEN and SYDVKM. Here the CDR3 reads CASSVRWNQPQHF. CDR3 DNA sequence: TGTGCCAGCAGCGTGCGTTGGAATCAGCCCCAGCATTTT.

J is TRBJ1-4 and V is TRBV19; TRBD1 might be the D (5 bases). The length of the CDR3 is 16 residues. V lost 7 bases to trimming and J lost 0 bases, with 15 bases between them. Germline V lookup: CDR1 LNHDA, CDR2 SQIVND (reference sequence). The CDR3 spells CASNHKWGPTNEKLFF. CDR3 bases: TGTGCCAGTAACCATAAGTGGGGCCCAACTAATGAAAAACTGTTTTTT. Using reference TRBV19 and TRBJ1-4 for the parts outside the CDR3, the full variable domain is DGGITQSPKYLFRKEGQNVTLSCEQNLNHDAMYWYRQDPGQGLRLIYYSQIVNDFQKGDIAEGYSVSREKKESFPLTVTSAQKNPTAFYLCASNHKWGPTNEKLFFGSGTQLSVL.

The chain joins TRBV18 to TRBJ1-3, with 10 bases that match TRBD1. CDR1 is KGHSH, CDR2 LQKENI, per germline. The CDR3 is made up of 18 amino acids. V shed 1 base, J shed 6 bases, and the junction held 12 bases outside the gene matches. In DNA form, the CDR3 reads TGTGCCAGCTCACCACGGGACAGGGGACTCTTCGCCTTAAACACCATATATTTT. It codes for CASSPRDRGLFALNTIYF.